Below are 23 T cell receptor beta chains sequenced from a single sample in a study of human T cells and chemical hapten exposure. One entry per CDR3 protein, called by TCRdb with MiXCR from the RACE reads. This table has approximately 34,000 distinct CDR3 sequences, 5.5% to 7.5% appearing once. Time point: patch test 1, 2 weeks after DPC sensitization. Stated treatment: therapeutic diphenylcyclopropenone sensitization with weekly scalp DPC. Total RNA was extracted from unfractionated whole blood. The sample in question was whole blood, obtained in connection with sensitization to the hapten diphenylcyclopropenone (DPC). The origin of the receptors is a woman in her 30s with alopecia areata. Some clones in this sample may be carry-over from other donors' samples.

The table lists this clonotype with many counts. V is TRBV29-1 and J is TRBJ1-4; D not resolved. CDR1 is SQVTM, CDR2 ANQGSEA, per germline. The V end lost 6 bases, the J end lost 0 bases, and 5 bases lay between the germline ends. This CDR3 contains 12 residues. The CDR3 region is CSVTATNEKLFF. CDR3 DNA sequence: TGCAGCGTAACCGCAACTAATGAAAAACTGTTTTTT.

This clonotype showed up many times. The genes are TRBV2 and TRBJ1-4; 7 positions agree with TRBD1. Germline lookup yields CDR1 SNHLY and CDR2 FYNNEI. J lost 5 bases, V lost 3 bases, and 3 bases had no gene match. This CDR3 contains 14 residues. CDR3 in DNA: TGTGCCAGCAGTGATGGACAGGTCAATGAAAAACTGTTTTTT. Translation gives CASSDGQVNEKLFF.

This clonotype was observed at least ten times. The rearrangement uses TRBV9 and TRBJ1-2; D is unclear. CDR1 is SGDLS and CDR2 is YYNGEE in the germline V gene. CDR3 length equals 14 residues. Trimming took off 4 bases at V and 4 bases at J, with 14 bases between the two ends. The CDR3 DNA is TGTGCCAGCAGCCCCCGAACACGTGTCTATGGCTACACCTTC. This codes for CASSPRTRVYGYTF.

The table lists this clonotype with many counts. The chain links TRBV5-1 to TRBJ1-2; D gene unclear. V was pared by 0 bases and J by 10 bases, with 19 bases between. Germline V gene lookup returns CDR1 SGHRS and CDR2 YFSETQ. The CDR3 consists of 15 residues. Written as DNA, the CDR3 is TGCGCCAGCAGCTTGGGTGGAGGCACCGAGGGTGTCTACACCTTC. Residues: CASSLGGGTEGVYTF.

This clonotype was picked up many times. The chain has TRBV6-1 and TRBJ1-2, with D tentatively TRBD1 (6 bases). This CDR3 region has 14 residues. V gave up 6 bases and J gave up 8 bases, with 19 bases separating them. Germline loops: CDR1 MNHNS, CDR2 SASEGT. CDR3 in amino acids: CASSLDSRVKGYTF. The DNA for the CDR3 is TGTGCCAGCAGCCTGGACAGCCGTGTGAAAGGCTACACCTTC.

This clonotype has more than one count but fewer than ten. The chain uses TRBV6-2 or TRBV6-3 and TRBJ1-2; D is possibly TRBD1 (5 bases). Trimming took off 1 base at V and 7 bases at J, with 10 bases between the two ends. CDR3 size: 13 residues. Germline loops: CDR1 MNHEY, CDR2 SVGEGT. CDR3 sequence: CASSYLGTGGYTF. The CDR3 nucleotides are TGTGCCAGCAGTTACTTGGGGACCGGTGGCTACACCTTC.

The J gene is TRBJ1-5, the V gene TRBV19; 7 positions match TRBD1. CDR3 length: 15 residues. Trimming removed 5 bases from V and 2 bases from J; junction bases left unmatched: 6. Germline V gene data show CDR1 as LNHDA and CDR2 as SQIVND (reference sequence). This chain's CDR3 is CASSLPRGGNQPQHF. The DNA of the CDR3 is TGTGCCAGTAGTTTACCCAGGGGGGGCAATCAGCCCCAGCATTTT.

This clonotype was counted ten times or more. V gene TRBV7-8 combines with J gene TRBJ1-2; D is perhaps TRBD1 (6 bases). CDR1 SGHVS and CDR2 FQNEAQ come from the germline V gene. CDR3 size: 15 residues. V was trimmed by 2 bases and J by 9 bases, leaving 19 bases between them. CDR3 sequence reads: CASSLTHRVSTSYTF. CDR3 coding DNA: TGTGCCAGCAGCTTAACGCACAGGGTCTCTACGAGCTACACCTTC.

Only a few counts were recorded for this clonotype. V usage is TRBV28 and J usage is TRBJ2-1; TRBD2 is a possible D gene (5 bases). Trimming shortened V by 5 bases and J by 0 bases, and 11 bases separated the two germline ends. The CDR3 loop spans 15 amino acids. Germline V gene lookup returns CDR1 MDHEN and CDR2 SYDVKM. DNA of the CDR3: TGTGCCAGCAGTCTGACTACTTACTCCTACAATGAGCAGTTCTTC. This encodes CASSLTTYSYNEQFF.

The chain is built from TRBV20-1 and TRBJ1-2; D possibly corresponds to TRBD1 (5 bases). The CDR3 length is 16 residues. The ends were cut back, 2 bases at V and 2 bases at J, with 18 bases in the middle. CDR1 and CDR2 (germline): DFQATT, SNEGSKA (reference sequence). The CDR3 DNA is TGCAGTGCTAGACCTGTTGGGGGGAATGGGAACTATGGCTACACCTTC. It encodes CSARPVGGNGNYGYTF.

This clonotype was detected many times. J is TRBJ1-5 and V is TRBV7-8, with TRBD1 matching 8 bases. With V trimmed by 6 bases and J by 5 bases, 9 bases remained unmatched. CDR1 SGHVS and CDR2 FQNEAQ come from the germline V gene. The CDR3 sequence is 15 residues long. The CDR3 is CASSPDRGAYQPQHF. As DNA, the CDR3 is TGTGCCAGCAGTCCTGACAGGGGCGCCTATCAGCCCCAGCATTTT.

The chain has TRBV14 and TRBJ2-7; a weak D match, TRBD1 (6 bases). This CDR3 contains 13 residues. Looked up from germline, CDR1 is SGHDN and CDR2 is FVKESK. The V gene lost 3 bases and the J gene lost 12 bases, with 18 bases spanning the gap. This CDR3 reads CASSQAPLGGSYF. CDR3 DNA: TGTGCCAGCAGCCAGGCCCCCCTTGGGGGCTCGTACTTC.

V and J are TRBV10-3 and TRBJ1-6; tentative D call: TRBD1 (6 bases). Germline CDR1 reads ENHRY; CDR2 reads SYGVKD. CDR3 length equals 15 residues. Trimming removed 3 bases from V and 6 bases from J, with 12 bases in between. CDR3 bases: TGTGCCATCAGTGAAGGGGGGCGGTCTAATTCACCCCTCCACTTT. Encoded protein: CAISEGGRSNSPLHF.

This clonotype turned up a few times. This chain links TRBV24-1 with TRBJ2-1, with 8 positions matching TRBD2. The CDR3 totals 17 residues. Germline CDR1 and CDR2: KGHDR and SFDVKD. Trimming at V came to 1 base and at J to 6 bases, leaving 10 bases not matched to a gene. The DNA for the CDR3 is TGTGCCACCAGTGATTTCCCTCGGGGGGGCGGTGGCAATGAGCAGTTCTTC. Amino acids: CATSDFPRGGGGNEQFF.

This clonotype was recorded many times. V and J are TRBV4-1 and TRBJ1-1, with D unclear. The CDR3 has 15 amino acids. Trimming cost V 0 bases and J 6 bases, with 14 bases left between them. From germline, CDR1 is MGHRA and CDR2 YSYEKL. The CDR3, as DNA: TGCGCCAGCAGCCAAGAAAGGTTCATTACGGCTGAAGCTTTCTTT. As protein: CASSQERFITAEAFF.

This clonotype was observed a few times. This sequence joins TRBV29-1 and TRBJ1-2; weak D call: TRBD1 (6 bases). In germline, CDR1 is SQVTM, CDR2 ANQGSEA. CDR3 size: 12 residues. The ends were cut back, 7 bases at V and 3 bases at J, with 12 bases in the middle. The DNA of the CDR3 is TGCAGCGCCGCCAGACAGGACTATGGCTACACCTTC. This codes for CSAARQDYGYTF.

The chain combines TRBV11-2 with TRBJ2-3; weak D call: TRBD2 (5 bases). CDR1 and CDR2 from the germline V gene are SGHAT and FQNNGV. This CDR3 is 16 amino acids long. V gave up 2 bases and J gave up 1 base, with 13 bases separating them. The chain's CDR3 is CASSLNLLAGTDTQYF. DNA of the CDR3: TGTGCCAGCAGCTTAAACCTCCTAGCAGGCACAGATACGCAGTATTTT.

The table lists this clonotype with many counts. The CDR3 nucleotides are TGCAGCGTTGCGTTGACTAGCGACAGGGAAGATACGCAGTATTTT. It is translated as CSVALTSDREDTQYF. The rearrangement uses TRBV29-1 and TRBJ2-3; D perhaps matches TRBD2 (8 bases). The germline gives CDR1 SQVTM, CDR2 ANQGSEA. The CDR3 length is 15 residues. The V gene lost 4 bases and the J gene lost 5 bases, with 19 bases spanning the gap.

Only a few counts were recorded for this clonotype. This rearrangement joins TRBV28 to TRBJ2-3; 10 bases line up with TRBD2. The CDR3 is made up of 15 amino acids. CDR1 is MDHEN, CDR2 SYDVKM, per germline. V dropped 7 bases and J dropped 3; count of bases not matched to a gene: 7. In DNA form, the CDR3 reads TGTGCCAGCATCGGTTTAGCGGGGGGTACAGATACGCAGTATTTT. Protein product: CASIGLAGGTDTQYF. Using reference TRBV28 and TRBJ2-3 for the parts outside the CDR3, the full variable domain is DVKVTQSSRYLVKRTGEKVFLECVQDMDHENMFWYRQDPGLGLRLIYFSYDVKMKEKGDIPEGYSVSREKKERFSLILESASTNQTSMYLCASIGLAGGTDTQYFGPGTRLTVL.

This clonotype was observed at least ten times. CDR3 in amino acids: CASSFIAGGYNEQFF. Here the CDR3 DNA reads TGTGCCAGCAGTTTTATCGCGGGGGGTTACAATGAGCAGTTCTTC. The chain couples TRBV28 to TRBJ2-1; 8 nucleotides line up with TRBD2. Germline lookup yields CDR1 MDHEN and CDR2 SYDVKM. The CDR3 sequence is 15 residues long. V trimming: 3 bases; J trimming: 4 bases; junction bases outside the gene matches: 5.

This clonotype was found many times. This sequence joins TRBV18 and TRBJ2-3; either TRBD1 or TRBD2 may supply D (6 bases each). V lost 3 bases, J lost 2 bases, and 15 bases lay in between. The germline V gene has CDR1 KGHSH and CDR2 LQKENI. The CDR3 covers 16 residues. CDR3 in amino acids: CASSPPGATPTDTQYF. The DNA of the CDR3 is TGTGCCAGCTCACCCCCGGGGGCGACTCCCACAGATACGCAGTATTTT. Supplemented by reference TRBV18 and TRBJ2-3, the full variable domain reads NAGVMQNPRHLVRRRGQEARLRCSPMKGHSHVYWYRQLPEEGLKFMVYLQKENIIDESGMPKERFSAEFPKEGPSILRIQQVVRGDSAAYFCASSPPGATPTDTQYFGPGTRLTVL.

This sequence joins TRBV12-3 or TRBV12-4 and TRBJ1-2; D gene ambiguous. This CDR3 is 15 amino acids long. V gave up 5 bases and J gave up 5 bases, with 18 bases separating them. CDR3 region: CASSLRSESRYGYTF. CDR3 nucleotide sequence: TGTGCCAGCAGTCTAAGAAGCGAATCCAGATATGGCTACACCTTC.

The chain joins TRBV20-1 to TRBJ1-1; possibly TRBD1 for D (6 bases). Per germline, CDR1 DFQATT and CDR2 SNEGSKA (reference sequence). This CDR3 contains 13 residues. V was cut by 6 bases and J by 2 bases, with 13 bases left in between. The CDR3 coding sequence is TGCAGTGCGCGGACAGACTTCAACACTGAAGCTTTCTTT. Encoded protein: CSARTDFNTEAFF.